The 8 T cell receptor beta chains below all came from one sample that was sequenced in a study of cytomegalovirus exposure and HLA in healthy donors. The PCR employed 60 Vbeta primers together with 13 Jbeta primers. Here immunoSEQ multiplex PCR was the method, and the copy in TCRdb shows in-frame clones only, minus some. The sample gives about 130,000 clones, about 80% of which show up once; 1% to 1.5% is in the top ten. The sample was PBMCs. These receptors were collected from a girl aged 2-10 years in good health and CMV-seronegative.

V gene TRBV6-1 combines with J gene TRBJ1-1, with 10 bases lining up with TRBD1. The ends lost 1 base at V and 3 bases at J; junction bases unmatched: 2. Germline CDR1 reads MNHNS; CDR2 reads SASEGT. The CDR3 totals 15 residues. The CDR3 region has the DNA TGTGCCAGCAGTGAAGGGACAGGGGGTGACACTGAAGCTTTCTTT. It is translated as CASSEGTGGDTEAFF.

The chain has TRBV29-1 and TRBJ2-3; 7 nucleotides align to TRBD2. The CDR3 has 14 amino acids. Germline V CDR1 and CDR2: SQVTM, ANQGSEA. The CDR3, as DNA: TGCACGACGCTGATCGGGACTAAAGGAGATACGCAGTATTTT. It yields the protein CTTLIGTKGDTQYF.

In its sample, this clone was seen once. This chain links TRBV9 with TRBJ2-1, with TRBD2 matching over 7 bases. Germline V gene data show CDR1 as SGDLS and CDR2 as YYNGEE. The V segment lost 0 bases and the J segment 8 bases; nucleotides outside the gene matches: 8. This CDR3 region has 15 residues. CDR3 sequence: CASSVDKRGWDEQFF. In DNA form, the CDR3 reads TGTGCCAGCAGCGTAGATAAGCGGGGTTGGGATGAGCAGTTCTTC. Looking up the rest from reference TRBV9 and TRBJ2-1 gives the full variable domain: DSGVTQTPKHLITATGQRVTLRCSPRSGDLSVYWYQQSLDQGLQFLIQYYNGEERAKGNILERFSAQQFPDLHSELNLSSLELGDSALYFCASSVDKRGWDEQFFGPGTRLTVL.

The rearrangement links TRBV5-1 to TRBJ1-1, with TRBD1 as a possible D gene (5 bases). Deletions cut 4 bases from V and 4 bases from J, with 17 bases between. The germline gives CDR1 SGHRS, CDR2 YFSETQ. The CDR3 length is 15 residues. The CDR3 loop is CASSPHVGGGTEAFF. The CDR3 DNA follows: TGCGCCAGCAGCCCTCACGTGGGGGGAGGCACTGAAGCTTTCTTT.

V gene TRBV14 combines with J gene TRBJ2-3, with D perhaps matching TRBD1 (6 bases). The V gene lost 0 bases and the J gene lost 5 bases, with 18 bases spanning the gap. CDR3 length: 17 residues. Germline V gene lookup returns CDR1 SGHDN and CDR2 FVKESK. CDR3 nucleotide sequence: TGTGCCAGCAGCCAAGAGGGGACACCCCGAGGGGGAGATACGCAGTATTTT. Its protein is CASSQEGTPRGGDTQYF. The entire variable domain, with the rest obtained from reference TRBV14 and TRBJ2-3, is as follows: EAGVTQFPSHSVIEKGQTVTLRCDPISGHDNLYWYRRVMGKEIKFLLHFVKESKQDESGMPNNRFLAERTGGTYSTLKVQPAELEDSGVYFCASSQEGTPRGGDTQYFGPGTRLTVL.

The rearrangement joins TRBV7-8 to TRBJ1-3; D unclear. This CDR3 is 16 amino acids long. Trimming shortened V by 1 base and J by 4 bases, and 14 bases separated the two germline ends. Germline V lookup: CDR1 SGHVS, CDR2 FQNEAQ. DNA of the CDR3: TGTGCCAGCAGCTTAGGGTCCAGCGCAACGGGAAACACCATATATTTT. Protein sequence: CASSLGSSATGNTIYF.

The rearrangement links TRBV5-3 to TRBJ1-4; tentatively, D is TRBD1 (6 bases). TRBV5-3 belongs to the ORF category, with a function that is uncertain. Trimming removed 9 bases from V and 7 bases from J, with 10 bases in between. The CDR3 is 11 amino acids. The CDR3: CATTGPEKLFF. In DNA, the CDR3 is TGTGCCACAACAGGGCCTGAAAAACTGTTTTTT.

This chain connects TRBV4-1 to TRBJ2-7; D possibly corresponds to TRBD1 (6 bases). There are 15 residues in the CDR3. Deletions cut 3 bases from V and 2 bases from J, with 14 bases between. From germline, CDR1 is MGHRA and CDR2 YSYEKL. The CDR3 loop reads CASSQPGAGTYEQYF. The CDR3 coding sequence is TGCGCCAGCAGCCAGCCAGGGGCCGGAACCTACGAGCAGTACTTC.